The 11 T cell receptor beta chains given below trace back to one sample, sequenced in a study of Ad26.COV2.S vaccination and SARS-CoV-2 variants. Sequenced by immunoSEQ multiplex PCR; TCRdb stores in-frame clones only, minus some. The data contain about 500,000 clones, roughly nine tenths of them singletons. Indicated treatment: 15 to 20 received Ad26.COV2.S at low or high dose, single or two shots; a few received placebo; per-sample allocation not given. Collection of the samples took place on day 63 after the first injection of vaccine or placebo. The source was peripheral blood, collected in a trial of Ad26.COV2.S vaccine versus placebo. The receptor set was obtained from a person aged 18-65 years who received the Ad26.COV2.S COVID-19 vaccine or a placebo.

The gene calls are TRBV3-1 (or the pseudogene TRBV3-2) and TRBJ2-3; 10 nucleotides agree with TRBD2. The CDR3 totals 17 residues. Germline V gene sequence: CDR1 LGHDT, CDR2 YNNKEL (reference sequence). With 4 bases clipped from V and 4 bases from J, the junction kept 11 bases outside the gene matches. This CDR3 reads CASSPGPAGGPADTQYF. CDR3 nucleotide sequence: TGTGCCAGCAGCCCCGGTCCAGCGGGAGGGCCTGCAGATACGCAGTATTTT.

This clone was detected a few times. The chain employs TRBV30 and TRBJ1-2, with D unresolved. Between the trimmed V and J ends, which lost 4 bases and 1 base, there was a span of 13 bases. The CDR3 is 14 amino acids. Germline lookup yields CDR1 GTSNPN and CDR2 SVGIG (reference sequence). DNA of the CDR3: TGTGCCTGGACCAGCCTCAGAAATAACTATGGCTACACCTTC. Protein product: CAWTSLRNNYGYTF.

CDR3 nucleotide sequence: TGTGCCAGCAGCTTACCAACTGGGACCTCCCTGGGCTACACCTTC. Residues: CASSLPTGTSLGYTF. The chain uses TRBV7-8 and TRBJ1-2; a possible D gene is TRBD1 (5 bases). Germline CDR1 SGHVS, CDR2 FQNEAQ. This CDR3 is 15 amino acids long. Trimming took 2 bases from V and 8 from J, leaving 18 bases between them.

The chain recombines TRBV15 with TRBJ1-1; TRBD1 aligns across 7 bases. This CDR3 region has 15 residues. From germline, CDR1 is LNHNV and CDR2 YYDKDF (reference sequence). V shed 3 bases, J shed 6 bases, and the junction held 10 bases outside the gene matches. CDR3 loop: CATSRSRGKVSEAFF. DNA of the CDR3: TGTGCCACCAGCAGGAGCAGGGGGAAGGTTTCTGAAGCTTTCTTT.

The chain combines TRBV10-3 with TRBJ2-7; no reliable D call. The germline V gene has CDR1 ENHRY and CDR2 SYGVKD. The CDR3 covers 11 residues. Trimming took 10 bases from V and 3 from J, leaving 10 bases between them. The CDR3 DNA is TGTGCCACCCTGACCGGCTACGAGCAGTACTTC. Its protein product is CATLTGYEQYF.

This clone was observed a single time. This chain links TRBV9 with TRBJ2-1; 12 nucleotides match TRBD2. The V gene's germline CDR1 is SGDLS and CDR2 YYNGEE. The CDR3 contains 16 residues. The V segment lost 3 bases and the J segment 5 bases; nucleotides outside the gene matches: 6. The CDR3: CASSDGLAGLNNEQFF. In DNA form, the CDR3 reads TGTGCCAGCAGCGATGGACTAGCGGGGCTAAACAATGAGCAGTTCTTC.

CDR3 DNA: TGTGCCAGCAGCCGGGACGGATACTATGGCTACACCTTC. Translation gives CASSRDGYYGYTF. The rearrangement joins TRBV12-3 or TRBV12-4 to TRBJ1-2, with a possible D match to TRBD1 (5 bases). The length of the CDR3 is 13 residues. Between the trimmed V and J ends, which lost 6 bases and 3 bases, there was a span of 11 bases.

V usage is TRBV7-2 and J usage is TRBJ2-3; 10 bases match TRBD1. The CDR3 runs 16 residues. V shed 5 bases, J shed 0 bases, and the junction held 5 bases outside the gene matches. Germline CDR1 and CDR2: SGHTA and FQGNSA. CDR3 in DNA: TGTGCCAGCAGCCCCTGGGACAGGGGAAGCACAGATACGCAGTATTTT. Amino acid sequence: CASSPWDRGSTDTQYF.

This clone has more than one count but fewer than ten. The chain links TRBV6-5 to TRBJ1-6; D may be TRBD1 (5 bases). V shed 5 bases and J shed 6 bases, with 14 bases lying between them. Germline V gene data show CDR1 as MNHEY and CDR2 as SVGAGI. The CDR3 has 15 residues. CDR3 residues: CASSPGFRGNSPLHF. CDR3 nucleotide sequence: TGTGCCAGCAGTCCAGGGTTCCGGGGTAATTCACCCCTCCACTTT.

The genes are TRBV7-9 and TRBJ1-1; no clear D. V was clipped by 4 bases and J by 4 bases, with 13 bases between them. CDR3 size: 14 residues. Germline lookup yields CDR1 SEHNR and CDR2 FQNEAQ (reference sequence). The CDR3 here is CASSSKGRATEAFF. The CDR3 nucleotides read TGTGCCAGCAGCTCAAAGGGTAGGGCCACTGAAGCTTTCTTT.

The chain links TRBV7-9 to TRBJ2-7; D might be TRBD2 (6 bases). Germline V gives CDR1 SEHNR, CDR2 FQNEAQ (reference sequence). There are 12 residues in the CDR3. Deletions cut 8 bases from V and 4 bases from J, with 12 bases between. The CDR3 region is CASGGTPYEQYF. As DNA, the CDR3 is TGTGCCAGCGGAGGGACCCCGTACGAGCAGTACTTC. Variable domain in full (rest from reference TRBV7-9 and TRBJ2-7): DTGVSQNPRHKITKRGQNVTFRCDPISEHNRLYWYRQTLGQGPEFLTYFQNEAQLEKSRLLSDRFSAERPKGSFSTLEIQRTEQGDSAMYLCASGGTPYEQYFGPGTRLTVT.